This T cell receptor (beta chain) is from a study of shared clonotypes between healthy human individuals. Germline V lookup: CDR1 MNHEY, CDR2 SMNVEV (reference sequence). This CDR3 comprises 12 residues. The germline V and J ends were trimmed by 8 bases and 9 bases, with 16 bases remaining between them. In its sample, this clone was seen once. Naive CD8 cells were CD45RO-negative, positively selected for CCR7, excluding terminally differentiated effector memory CD45RA+ cells. The deep-level immunoSEQ assay was used. Using immunoSEQ multiplex PCR, the repertoire was profiled, and TCRdb retains in-frame clones only, with some absent. This sample has 800,000 or so clones, with roughly 96% found just once.

This TCR was recovered from a man aged 30 to 39 in good health. The specimen sequenced was naive CD8+ T cells sorted from blood. The rearrangement uses TRBV27 and TRBJ2-5, with D possibly matching TRBD2 (6 bases). The CDR3 DNA reads as TGTGCCAGCGGATACGCGGGGAACCCCCAGTACTTC. Amino acids: CASGYAGNPQYF.